The 10 T cell receptor beta chains reported below all come from one sample, sequenced in a study of blood T cell repertoires in COVID-19. Libraries were prepared by immunoSEQ multiplex PCR; TCRdb keeps only in-frame clonotypes and omits some of them. The sample consists of a few hundred thousand clones, around 88% of them appearing once. Material for sequencing was peripheral blood. These TCRs come from a woman aged 30 to 39 with COVID-19, enrolled during active disease.

The V call is TRBV14, the J call TRBJ2-3, with TRBD2 matching 8 bases. J lost 4 bases, V lost 4 bases, and 16 bases had no gene match. In germline, CDR1 is SGHDN, CDR2 FVKESK. The CDR3 is 18 amino acids. The CDR3: CASSRLPGTSSYPDTQYF. The CDR3 DNA reads TGTGCCAGCAGCCGCTTACCAGGGACTAGTTCTTATCCAGATACGCAGTATTTT. Together with reference TRBV14 and TRBJ2-3, the CDR3 gives the full variable domain: EAGVTQFPSHSVIEKGQTVTLRCDPISGHDNLYWYRRVMGKEIKFLLHFVKESKQDESGMPNNRFLAERTGGTYSTLKVQPAELEDSGVYFCASSRLPGTSSYPDTQYFGPGTRLTVL.

The CDR3 protein is CASSLPRTGHYEQYV. The CDR3 DNA sequence: TGTGCCAGCAGCCTACCCCGGACAGGGCACTACGAGCAGTACGTC. The J gene is TRBJ2-7, the V gene TRBV3-1 (or the pseudogene TRBV3-2); 8 bases line up with TRBD1. V lost 4 bases to trimming and J lost 3 bases; unmatched junction nucleotides: 8. Germline CDR1 and CDR2: LGHDT and YNNKEL (reference sequence). The CDR3 has 15 residues.

V usage is TRBV11-2 and J usage is TRBJ2-5, with D possibly being TRBD2 (5 bases). CDR1 is SGHAT, CDR2 FQNNGV, per germline. Trimming pared 0 bases from V and 1 base from J, leaving 9 bases between. The CDR3 loop spans 15 amino acids. In nucleotides, the CDR3 is TGTGCCAGCAGCTTAGATCCGAGGGTCCAAGAGACCCAGTACTTC. Translated: CASSLDPRVQETQYF.

The V call is TRBV25-1, the J call TRBJ2-7; TRBD1 matches at 12 bases. Trimming removed 3 bases from V and 7 bases from J; junction bases left unmatched: 10. The CDR3 consists of 16 residues. Per germline, CDR1 MGHDK and CDR2 SYGVNS. The CDR3 DNA sequence: TGTGCCAGCAGTGAGTTGGGACAGGGGGCATACTGGGAGCAGTACTTC. Its translation is CASSELGQGAYWEQYF.

J is TRBJ1-1 and V is TRBV5-8; TRBD1 agrees at 8 bases. Germline assignment: CDR1 SGHTS and CDR2 YDEGEE. The CDR3 length is 16 residues. The J segment lost 0 bases and the V segment lost 6 bases, leaving 10 bases of the junction unmatched. The CDR3 loop is CASTWTGFSMNTEAFF. CDR3 bases: TGTGCCAGCACATGGACAGGGTTCTCCATGAACACTGAAGCTTTCTTT.

V usage is TRBV9 and J usage is TRBJ1-6; maybe TRBD1 (5 bases). CDR1 is SGDLS, CDR2 YYNGEE, per germline. This CDR3 is 14 amino acids long. V was shortened by 3 bases and J by 7 bases, with 11 bases between the two germline ends. The CDR3, as DNA: TGTGCCAGCAGCGCCCCACAGGCGAATTCACCCCTCCACTTT. It yields the protein CASSAPQANSPLHF.

This clone is a singleton in its sample. The gene calls are TRBV19 and TRBJ2-3; D is undetermined. Looked up from germline, CDR1 is LNHDA and CDR2 is SQIVND (reference sequence). The CDR3 runs 12 residues. With 4 bases removed from V and 3 bases from J, the gap between germline ends came to 5 bases. CDR3 protein: CASSTSTDTQYF. In DNA, the CDR3 is TGTGCCAGTAGTACGAGTACAGATACGCAGTATTTT.

This clone was observed a few times. The chain uses TRBV27 and TRBJ1-1; no firm D call. Germline lookup yields CDR1 MNHEY and CDR2 SMNVEV (reference sequence). The V end was cut by 0 bases, the J end by 1 base, with 9 bases between. The CDR3 consists of 15 residues. The CDR3 sequence: CASSLSPEANTEAFF. The CDR3 DNA reads TGTGCCAGCAGTTTATCCCCAGAGGCGAACACTGAAGCTTTCTTT.

The gene calls are TRBV11-2 and TRBJ2-5; 9 bases are a match to TRBD2. This CDR3 spans 16 amino acids. Trimming cost V 1 base and J 4 bases; bases outside gene matches: 7. The germline gives CDR1 SGHAT, CDR2 FQNNGV. The CDR3 reads CASSLVGGGASETQYF. CDR3 DNA: TGTGCCAGCAGCTTAGTTGGCGGGGGGGCCTCAGAGACCCAGTACTTC.

V gene TRBV6-2 or TRBV6-3 combines with J gene TRBJ2-2; D call uncertain. The CDR3 covers 15 residues. Germline V CDR1 and CDR2: MNHEY, SVGEGT. The ends were cut back, 2 bases at V and 5 bases at J, with 12 bases in the middle. The DNA for the CDR3 is TGTGCCAGCAGTTACGAGCTAGGAGATACCGGGGAGCTGTTTTTT. This encodes CASSYELGDTGELFF.